The present T cell receptor (beta chain) was sequenced within a study of cytomegalovirus exposure and HLA in healthy donors. Trimming took 6 bases from V and 6 from J, leaving 15 bases between them. In germline, CDR1 is SEHNR, CDR2 FQNEAQ (reference sequence). There are 13 residues in the CDR3. Both 60 Vbeta primers and 13 Jbeta primers went into the PCR. Profiled with immunoSEQ multiplex PCR; TCRdb holds only in-frame clones, not every one. This table has about 130,000 clones, roughly 80% appearing once. Sequencing was carried out using PBMCs. This chain uses TRBV7-9 with TRBJ2-7, with D maybe TRBD2 (5 bases). This receptor was obtained from a male donor in good health and CMV-seronegative. The CDR3 coding sequence is TGTGCCAGCAGTATAGGAGGCGGCTCCGAGCAGTACTTC. It yields the protein CASSIGGGSEQYF. The full variable domain, its missing parts supplied by reference TRBV7-9 and TRBJ2-7, is DTGVSQNPRHKITKRGQNVTFRCDPISEHNRLYWYRQTLGQGPEFLTYFQNEAQLEKSRLLSDRFSAERPKGSFSTLEIQRTEQGDSAMYLCASSIGGGSEQYFGPGTRLTVT.